This T cell receptor (beta chain) was identified in a study of blood T cell repertoires in COVID-19. Study-level information: Sites across the United States, Italy and Spain contributed samples from acute and convalescent COVID-19. PBMCs, B-cell-depleted T cells, or T cells provided the cDNA or gDNA that made up the material.

Original processing notes: Nucleated cell number was recorded as an estimate derived from reference gene primer amplification. Assay: immunoSEQ multiplex PCR; the TCRdb copy retains only in-frame clones and omits some. For V, J and clone size, that table is used; D and trimming come from the DNA. The sample carries a few hundred thousand clones, about 85% recorded once. This CDR3 is built from 17 residues. J gave up 1 base and V 0 bases, and 8 bases lay outside the gene matches. Germline V gene lookup returns CDR1 LNHNV and CDR2 YYDKDF (reference sequence). The sample consisted of peripheral blood. The gene calls are TRBV15 and TRBJ2-7, with 8 bases matching TRBD2. The receptor comes from a human donor with COVID-19, enrolled during active disease. The donor label of this sample is uncertain. CDR3 sequence: CATSRDRKAGGSYEQYF. DNA of the CDR3: TGTGCCACCAGCAGAGATCGTAAGGCGGGAGGATCCTACGAGCAGTACTTC.